This T cell receptor beta chain originates from a study of cytomegalovirus exposure and HLA in healthy donors. Germline loops: CDR1 SGHNT, CDR2 YYREEE (reference sequence). V lost 0 bases, J lost 2 bases, and 3 bases stayed unmatched. The CDR3 has 15 residues. The PCR ran on 60 Vbeta and 13 Jbeta primers. This table comes from immunoSEQ multiplex PCR, and its TCRdb copy is limited to in-frame clones, with some not included. The data show tens of thousands of clones, just under 80% seen once. Study conclusions and caveats: Only CMV serostatus was available as immune exposure information. TCR beta sequences numbering roughly 16,000 were associated with HLA alleles at 0.05 false discovery rate in a later analysis. Researchers reported in a later analysis that common viral pathogens appeared linked to several top clusters. Based on reports, TCR beta sequences accurately predicted HLA-A and HLA-B alleles for most subjects.

This clone has just one count. Its antigen remains unidentified. The clonotype comes from a woman in her thirties or forties in good health and CMV-seronegative. This chain connects TRBV5-4 to TRBJ2-7, with 9 positions matching TRBD2. Sequenced sample: PBMCs. The CDR3 DNA reads as TGTGCCAGCAGCTTGGGGACTAGCGAAACCTACGAGCAGTACTTC. It translates to CASSLGTSETYEQYF.